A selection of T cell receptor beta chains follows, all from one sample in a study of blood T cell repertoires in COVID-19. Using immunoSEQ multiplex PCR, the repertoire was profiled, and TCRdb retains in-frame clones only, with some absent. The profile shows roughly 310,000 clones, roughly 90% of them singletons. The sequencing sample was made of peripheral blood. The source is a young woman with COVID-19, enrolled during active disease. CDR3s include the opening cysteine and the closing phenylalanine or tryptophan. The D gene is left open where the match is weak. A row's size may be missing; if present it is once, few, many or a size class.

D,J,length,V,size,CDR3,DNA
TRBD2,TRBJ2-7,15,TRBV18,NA,CASSPRTSGTYEQYF,TGTGCCAGCTCACCGCGGACTAGCGGGACCTACGAGCAGTACTTC
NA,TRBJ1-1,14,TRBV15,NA,CATQRGHANTEAFF,TGTGCCACCCAGCGCGGCCACGCGAACACTGAAGCTTTCTTT
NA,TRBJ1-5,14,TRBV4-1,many,CASSQGHGNQPQHF,TGCGCCAGCAGCCAAGGACATGGCAATCAGCCCCAGCATTTT
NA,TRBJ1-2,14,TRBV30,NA,CAWNPSERTRGYTF,TGTGCCTGGAATCCATCGGAGCGTACTAGGGGCTACACCTTC
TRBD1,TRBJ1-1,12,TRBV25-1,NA,CASRLQGAEAFF,TGTGCCAGCAGACTACAGGGGGCTGAAGCTTTCTTT
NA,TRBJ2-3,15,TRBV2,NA,CASRAQGRSTDTQYF,TGTGCCAGCAGAGCCCAGGGGCGTAGCACAGATACGCAGTATTTT
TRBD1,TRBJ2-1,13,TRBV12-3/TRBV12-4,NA,CASSSRQGDRQFF,TGTGCCAGCAGTTCTCGACAGGGAGACAGGCAGTTCTTC
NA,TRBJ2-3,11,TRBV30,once,CAWSVLPTQYF,TGTGCCTGGAGTGTTCTACCAACGCAGTATTTT
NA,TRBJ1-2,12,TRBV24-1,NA,CATSDPGWGYTF,TGTGCCACCAGTGATCCAGGATGGGGCTACACCTTC
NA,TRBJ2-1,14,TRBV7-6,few,CASTAGGSYNEQFF,TGTGCCAGCACTGCGGGTGGCTCCTACAATGAGCAGTTCTTC
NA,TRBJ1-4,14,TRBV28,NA,CASSLEKGGEKLFF,TGTGCCAGCAGTTTAGAGAAGGGAGGCGAAAAACTGTTTTTT
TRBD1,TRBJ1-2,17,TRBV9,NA,CASSVASSGTVHYGYTF,TGTGCCAGCAGCGTAGCTAGTAGTGGGACAGTCCACTATGGCTACACCTTC
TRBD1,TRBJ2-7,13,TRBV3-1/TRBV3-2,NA,CASSPSGGYEQYF,TGTGCCAGCAGCCCCTCAGGGGGCTACGAGCAGTACTTC
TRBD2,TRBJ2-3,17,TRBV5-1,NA,CASSPLTVAGVSDTQYF,TGCGCCAGCAGCCCGTTGACGGTAGCGGGAGTATCAGATACGCAGTATTTT
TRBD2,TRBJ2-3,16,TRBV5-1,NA,CASSPRTSGRTDTQYF,TGCGCCAGCAGCCCCAGGACTAGCGGGAGAACAGATACGCAGTATTTT
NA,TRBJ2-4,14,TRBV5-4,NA,CASSLQEQGHIQYF,TGTGCCAGCAGCCTCCAGGAACAGGGTCACATTCAGTACTTC
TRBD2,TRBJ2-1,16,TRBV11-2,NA,CASSSPLAGAYNEQFF,TGTGCCAGCAGCAGCCCGCTAGCGGGAGCGTACAATGAGCAGTTCTTC
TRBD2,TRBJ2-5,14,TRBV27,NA,CASSLAGRGETQYF,TGTGCCAGCAGTTTAGCAGGGCGGGGGGAGACCCAGTACTTC
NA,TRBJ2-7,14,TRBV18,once,CASSLKAQGNEQYF,TGTGCCAGCTCCCTCAAGGCACAGGGAAACGAGCAGTACTTC
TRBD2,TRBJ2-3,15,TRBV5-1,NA,CASSLWGGFTDTQYF,TGCGCCAGCAGCCTCTGGGGGGGATTTACAGATACGCAGTATTTT
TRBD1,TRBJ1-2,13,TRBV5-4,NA,CASSYDRGEGYTF,TGTGCCAGCAGCTATGACAGGGGTGAGGGCTACACCTTC
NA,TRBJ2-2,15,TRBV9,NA,CASMRGSTNTGELFF,TGTGCCAGCATGAGGGGGAGCACGAACACCGGGGAGCTGTTTTTT
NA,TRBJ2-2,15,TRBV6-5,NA,CASSLEPGDTGELFF,TGTGCCAGCAGTCTCGAGCCAGGTGACACCGGGGAGCTGTTTTTT
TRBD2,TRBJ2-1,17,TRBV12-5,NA,CASGLVLAASSYNEQFF,TGTGCTAGTGGTTTGGTACTAGCGGCAAGCTCCTACAATGAGCAGTTCTTC
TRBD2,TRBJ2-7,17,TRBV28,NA,CASRGAEAGGLSYEQYF,TGTGCCAGCAGGGGGGCGGAAGCGGGAGGGTTAAGTTACGAGCAGTACTTC
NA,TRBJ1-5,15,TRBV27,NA,CASSTSRGSNQPQHF,TGTGCCAGCAGTACATCCAGGGGAAGCAATCAGCCCCAGCATTTT
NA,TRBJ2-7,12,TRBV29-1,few,CSVRDTTYEQYF,TGCAGCGTCCGGGACACAACCTACGAGCAGTACTTC
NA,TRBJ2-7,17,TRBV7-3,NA,CASSYRGTGPPAYEQYF,TGTGCCAGCAGTTATCGGGGGACGGGACCCCCTGCCTACGAGCAGTACTTC
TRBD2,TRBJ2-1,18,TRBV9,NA,CASSVEGLAGDSYNEQFF,TGTGCCAGCAGCGTAGAGGGACTAGCGGGGGACTCCTACAATGAGCAGTTCTTC
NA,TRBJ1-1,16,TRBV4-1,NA,CASSQKEGRTNTEAFF,TGCGCCAGCAGCCAAAAGGAGGGACGGACGAACACTGAAGCTTTCTTT
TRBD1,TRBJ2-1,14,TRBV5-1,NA,CASSPDRGQDEQFF,TGCGCCAGCAGCCCCGACAGGGGGCAGGATGAGCAGTTCTTC
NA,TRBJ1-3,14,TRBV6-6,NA,CASSPWASGNTIYF,TGTGCCAGCAGTCCCTGGGCTTCTGGAAACACCATATATTTT
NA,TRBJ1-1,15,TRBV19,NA,CASSPGTRGNTEAFF,TGTGCCAGTAGTCCAGGAACTCGGGGGAACACTGAAGCTTTCTTT
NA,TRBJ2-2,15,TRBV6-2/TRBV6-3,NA,CASSILRGNTGELFF,TGTGCCAGCAGCATTCTCAGGGGAAACACCGGGGAGCTGTTTTTT
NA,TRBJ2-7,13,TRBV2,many,CASSDGGNYEQYF,TGTGCCAGCAGTGATGGCGGAAACTACGAGCAGTACTTC
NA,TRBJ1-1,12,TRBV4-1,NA,CASSQGVTEAFF,TGCGCCAGCAGCCAAGGAGTTACTGAAGCTTTCTTT
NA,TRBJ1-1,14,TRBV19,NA,CASSMVGGVTEAFF,TGTGCCAGTAGTATGGTTGGGGGGGTGACTGAAGCTTTCTTT
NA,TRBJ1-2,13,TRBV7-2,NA,CASSLGANYGYTF,TGTGCCAGCAGCTTGGGAGCCAACTATGGCTACACCTTC
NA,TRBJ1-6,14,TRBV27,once,CASSYLLNNSPLHF,TGTGCCAGCAGTTACTTATTAAATAATTCACCCCTCCACTTT
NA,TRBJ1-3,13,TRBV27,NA,CASRAASGNTIYF,TGTGCCAGCAGGGCCGCCTCTGGAAACACCATATATTTT
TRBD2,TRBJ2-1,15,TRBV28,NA,CASSLLLATYNEQFF,TGTGCCAGCAGTTTATTACTAGCGACTTACAATGAGCAGTTCTTC
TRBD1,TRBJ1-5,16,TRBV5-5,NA,CASSFSGTVVSQPQHF,TGTGCCAGCAGCTTCTCCGGGACAGTGGTTAGCCAGCCCCAGCATTTT
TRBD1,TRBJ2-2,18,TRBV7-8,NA,CASSFVAGGTFPTGELFF,TGTGCCAGCAGCTTCGTTGCAGGGGGCACTTTCCCGACCGGGGAGCTGTTTTTT
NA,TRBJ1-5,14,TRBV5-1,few,CASSLDPGTQPQHF,TGCGCCAGCAGCTTGGATCCGGGAACCCAGCCCCAGCATTTT
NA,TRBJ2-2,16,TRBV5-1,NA,CASSLDGGARTGELFF,TGCGCCAGCAGCTTGGATGGGGGGGCGAGGACCGGGGAGCTGTTTTTT
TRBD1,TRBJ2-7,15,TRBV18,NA,CASSSGTGSSYEQYF,TGTGCCAGCTCTTCCGGGACAGGGAGCTCCTACGAGCAGTACTTC
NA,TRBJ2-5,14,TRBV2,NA,CASSGRGLRETQYF,TGTGCCAGCAGTGGCCGGGGTTTGCGAGAGACCCAGTACTTC
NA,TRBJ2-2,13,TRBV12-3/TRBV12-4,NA,CASSRLGTGELFF,TGTGCCAGCAGTCGACTAGGTACCGGGGAGCTGTTTTTT
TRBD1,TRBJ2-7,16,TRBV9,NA,CASSVGSTGDFPEQYF,TGTGCCAGCAGCGTAGGGTCGACAGGGGATTTCCCCGAGCAGTACTTC
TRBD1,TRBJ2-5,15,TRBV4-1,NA,CASSQVTGGMETQYF,TGCGCCAGCAGCCAAGTGACAGGGGGCATGGAGACCCAGTACTTC
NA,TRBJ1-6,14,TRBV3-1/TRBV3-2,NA,CASSQDRGVSPLHF,TGTGCCAGCAGCCAAGATCGGGGGGTCTCACCCCTCCACTTT
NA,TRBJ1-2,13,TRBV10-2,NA,CASSGTDGYGYTF,TGCGCCAGCAGTGGGACAGACGGCTATGGCTACACCTTC
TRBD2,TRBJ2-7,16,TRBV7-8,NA,CASSPIGGRAMYEQYF,TGTGCCAGCAGCCCCATAGGCGGGAGGGCCATGTACGAGCAGTACTTC
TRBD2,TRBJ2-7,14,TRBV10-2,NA,CASRGLAGDYEQYF,TGCGCCAGCAGGGGACTAGCGGGAGACTACGAGCAGTACTTC
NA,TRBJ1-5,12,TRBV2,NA,CASTRDGQPQHF,TGTGCCAGTACCAGGGATGGACAGCCCCAGCATTTT
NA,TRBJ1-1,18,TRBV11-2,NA,CASSLDQSHAKGDTEAFF,TGTGCCAGCAGCTTAGATCAAAGCCACGCAAAAGGGGACACTGAAGCTTTCTTT
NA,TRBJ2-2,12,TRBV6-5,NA,CASRAYTGELFF,TGTGCCAGCAGGGCCTACACCGGGGAGCTGTTTTTT
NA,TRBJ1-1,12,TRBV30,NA,CAWSAPGAAAFF,TGTGCCTGGAGTGCCCCAGGCGCTGCCGCTTTCTTT
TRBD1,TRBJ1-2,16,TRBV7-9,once,CASSLSGTGVVHGYTF,TGTGCCAGCAGCTTATCCGGGACAGGGGTTGTTCATGGCTACACCTTC
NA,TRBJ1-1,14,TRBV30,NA,CAWSNGFMNTEAFF,TGTGCCTGGAGTAACGGGTTCATGAACACTGAAGCTTTCTTT